The T cell receptor (beta chain) under discussion was sequenced for a study of T cell responses to AZD1222 COVID-19 vaccine. This clone was detected only once. Using immunoSEQ multiplex PCR, the repertoire was profiled, and TCRdb retains in-frame clones only, with some absent. The table includes some 170,000 clones, about 92% detected once. The sample in question was peripheral blood, obtained on day 0 of AZD1222 vaccination. This clonotype originated in an adult in good health.

Here the CDR3 reads CASSGGHSNQPQHF. DNA of the CDR3: TGTGCCAGCAGTGGGGGTCATAGCAATCAGCCCCAGCATTTT. The rearrangement uses TRBV25-1 and TRBJ1-5; D remains unclear. With 4 bases removed from V and 0 bases from J, the gap between germline ends came to 7 bases. The CDR3 is 14 residues long. Per germline, CDR1 MGHDK and CDR2 SYGVNS. Full variable domain (missing parts from reference TRBV25-1 and TRBJ1-5): EADIYQTPRYLVIGTGKKITLECSQTMGHDKMYWYQQDPGMELHLIHYSYGVNSTEKGDLSSESTVSRIRTEHFPLTLESARPSHTSQYLCASSGGHSNQPQHFGDGTRLSIL.